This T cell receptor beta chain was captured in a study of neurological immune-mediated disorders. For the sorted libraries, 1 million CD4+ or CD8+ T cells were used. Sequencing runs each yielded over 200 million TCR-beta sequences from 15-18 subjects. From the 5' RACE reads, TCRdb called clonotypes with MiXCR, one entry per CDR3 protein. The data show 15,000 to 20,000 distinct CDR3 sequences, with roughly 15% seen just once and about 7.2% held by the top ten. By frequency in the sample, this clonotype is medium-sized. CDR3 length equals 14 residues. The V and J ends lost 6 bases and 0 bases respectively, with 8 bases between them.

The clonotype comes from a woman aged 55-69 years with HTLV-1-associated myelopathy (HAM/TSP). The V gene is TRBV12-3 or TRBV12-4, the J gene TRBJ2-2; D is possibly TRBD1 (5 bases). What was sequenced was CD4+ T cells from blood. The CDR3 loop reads CASRRTPNTGELFF. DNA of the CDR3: TGTGCCAGCAGGCGGACACCGAACACCGGGGAGCTGTTTTTT.